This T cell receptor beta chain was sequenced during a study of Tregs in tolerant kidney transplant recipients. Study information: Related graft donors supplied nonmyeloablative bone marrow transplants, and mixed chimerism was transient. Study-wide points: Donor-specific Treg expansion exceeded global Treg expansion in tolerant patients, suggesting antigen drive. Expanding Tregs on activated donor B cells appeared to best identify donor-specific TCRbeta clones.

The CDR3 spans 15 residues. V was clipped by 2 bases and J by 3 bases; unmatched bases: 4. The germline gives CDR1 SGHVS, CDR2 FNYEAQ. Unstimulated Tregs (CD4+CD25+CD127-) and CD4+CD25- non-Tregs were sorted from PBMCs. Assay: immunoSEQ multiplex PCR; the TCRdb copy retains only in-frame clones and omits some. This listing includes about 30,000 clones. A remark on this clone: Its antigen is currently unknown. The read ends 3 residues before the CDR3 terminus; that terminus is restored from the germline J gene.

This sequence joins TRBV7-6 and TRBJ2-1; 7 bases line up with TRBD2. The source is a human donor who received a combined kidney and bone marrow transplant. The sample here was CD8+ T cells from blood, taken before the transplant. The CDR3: CASSLRASGYNEQFF. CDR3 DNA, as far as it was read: TGTGCCAGCAGCTTAAGGGCTAGCGGCTACAATGAG.